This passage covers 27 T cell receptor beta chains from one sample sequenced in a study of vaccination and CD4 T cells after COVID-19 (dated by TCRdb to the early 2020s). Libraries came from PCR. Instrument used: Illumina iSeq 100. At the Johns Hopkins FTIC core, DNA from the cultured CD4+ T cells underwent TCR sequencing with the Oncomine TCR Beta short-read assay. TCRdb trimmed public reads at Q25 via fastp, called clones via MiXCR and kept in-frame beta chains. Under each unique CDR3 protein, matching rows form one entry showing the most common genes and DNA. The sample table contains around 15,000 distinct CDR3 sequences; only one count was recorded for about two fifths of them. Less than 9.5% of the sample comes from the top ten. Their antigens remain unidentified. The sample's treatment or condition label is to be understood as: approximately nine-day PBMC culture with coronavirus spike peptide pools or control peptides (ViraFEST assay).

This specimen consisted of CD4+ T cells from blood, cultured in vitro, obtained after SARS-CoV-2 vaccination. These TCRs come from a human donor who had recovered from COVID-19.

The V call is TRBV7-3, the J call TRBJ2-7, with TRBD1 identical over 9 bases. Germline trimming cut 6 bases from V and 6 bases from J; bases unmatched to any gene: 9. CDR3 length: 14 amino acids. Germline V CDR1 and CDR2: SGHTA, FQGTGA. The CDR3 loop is CASRDGQGLGEQYF. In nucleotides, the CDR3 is TGTGCCAGCAGAGACGGACAGGGGTTGGGCGAGCAGTACTTC.

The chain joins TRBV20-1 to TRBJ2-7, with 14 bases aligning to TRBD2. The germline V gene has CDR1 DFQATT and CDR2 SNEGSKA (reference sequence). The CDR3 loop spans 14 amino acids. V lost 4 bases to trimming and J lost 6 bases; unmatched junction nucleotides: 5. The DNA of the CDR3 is TGCAGTGCTACCGGGACTAGCGGGAGCGGCGAGCAGTACTTC. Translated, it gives CSATGTSGSGEQYF.

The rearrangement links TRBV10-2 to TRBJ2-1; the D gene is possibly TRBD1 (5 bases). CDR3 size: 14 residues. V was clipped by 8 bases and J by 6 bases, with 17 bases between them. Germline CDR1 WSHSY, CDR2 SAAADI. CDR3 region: CASGLQGSSNEQFF. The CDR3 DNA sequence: TGCGCCAGCGGCCTCCAGGGATCGTCCAATGAGCAGTTCTTC.

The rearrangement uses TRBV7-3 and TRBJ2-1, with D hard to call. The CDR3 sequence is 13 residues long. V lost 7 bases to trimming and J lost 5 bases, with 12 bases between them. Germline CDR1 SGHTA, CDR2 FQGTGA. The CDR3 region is CASTVGPHNEQFF. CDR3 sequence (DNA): TGTGCCAGCACTGTCGGACCCCACAATGAGCAGTTCTTC. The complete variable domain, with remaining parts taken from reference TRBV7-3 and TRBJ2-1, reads GAGVSQTPSNKVTEKGKYVELRCDPISGHTALYWYRQSLGQGPEFLIYFQGTGAADDSGLPNDRFFAVRPEGSVSTLKIQRTERGDSAVYLCASTVGPHNEQFFGPGTRLTVL.

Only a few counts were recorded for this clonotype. CDR3 region: CSASDGLNTEAFF. As DNA, the CDR3 is TGCAGTGCTAGTGATGGACTGAACACTGAAGCTTTCTTT. The J gene is TRBJ1-1, the V gene TRBV20-1; D is ambiguous. This CDR3 spans 13 amino acids. Germline V gene data show CDR1 as DFQATT and CDR2 as SNEGSKA (reference sequence). V lost 3 bases and J 0 bases, leaving 8 bases between the germline ends.

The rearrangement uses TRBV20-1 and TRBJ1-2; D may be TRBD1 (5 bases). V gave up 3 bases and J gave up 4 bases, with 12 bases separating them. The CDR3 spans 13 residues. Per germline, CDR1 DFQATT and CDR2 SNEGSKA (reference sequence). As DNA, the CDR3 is TGCAGTGCTAGCGGGCGGGGGACCTATGGCTACACCTTC. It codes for CSASGRGTYGYTF.

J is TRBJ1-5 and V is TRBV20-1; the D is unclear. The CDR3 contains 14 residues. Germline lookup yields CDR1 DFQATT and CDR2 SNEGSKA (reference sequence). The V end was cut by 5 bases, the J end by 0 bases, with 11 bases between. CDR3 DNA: TGCAGTGCTGGTCCCCTAAATAGCAATCAGCCCCAGCATTTT. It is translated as CSAGPLNSNQPQHF.

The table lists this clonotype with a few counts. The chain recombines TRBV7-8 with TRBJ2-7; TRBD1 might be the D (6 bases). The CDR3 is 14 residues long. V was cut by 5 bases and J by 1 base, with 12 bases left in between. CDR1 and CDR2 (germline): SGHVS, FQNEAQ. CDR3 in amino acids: CASSANRDSYEQYF. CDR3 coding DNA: TGTGCCAGCAGCGCCAACAGGGATTCCTACGAGCAGTACTTC.

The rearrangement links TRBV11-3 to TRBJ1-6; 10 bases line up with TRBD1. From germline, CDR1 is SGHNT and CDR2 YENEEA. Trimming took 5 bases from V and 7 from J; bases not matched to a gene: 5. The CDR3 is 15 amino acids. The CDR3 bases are TGTGCCAGCAGCCCAAGACAGGGGGCGAATTCACCCCTCCACTTT. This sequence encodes CASSPRQGANSPLHF.

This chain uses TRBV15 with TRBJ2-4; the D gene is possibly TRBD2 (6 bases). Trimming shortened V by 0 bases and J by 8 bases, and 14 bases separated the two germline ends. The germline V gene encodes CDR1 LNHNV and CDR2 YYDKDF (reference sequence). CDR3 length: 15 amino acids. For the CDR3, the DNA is TGTGCCACCAGCAGAGAGCTCTTTCCGGGGGACATTCAGTACTTC. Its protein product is CATSRELFPGDIQYF.

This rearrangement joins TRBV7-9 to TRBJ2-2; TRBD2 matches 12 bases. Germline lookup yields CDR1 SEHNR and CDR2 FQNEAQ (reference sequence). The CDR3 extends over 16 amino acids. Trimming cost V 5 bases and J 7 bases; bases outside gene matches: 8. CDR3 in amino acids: CASSMTRLAGVGELFF. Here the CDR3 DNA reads TGTGCCAGCAGCATGACCCGACTAGCGGGAGTCGGGGAGCTGTTTTTT.

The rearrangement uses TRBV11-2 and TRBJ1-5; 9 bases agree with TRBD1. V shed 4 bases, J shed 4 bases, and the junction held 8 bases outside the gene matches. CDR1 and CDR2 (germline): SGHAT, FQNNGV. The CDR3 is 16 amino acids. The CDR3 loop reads CASSSSSGTGNQPQHF. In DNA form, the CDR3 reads TGTGCCAGCAGCTCAAGTTCCGGGACAGGGAATCAGCCCCAGCATTTT.

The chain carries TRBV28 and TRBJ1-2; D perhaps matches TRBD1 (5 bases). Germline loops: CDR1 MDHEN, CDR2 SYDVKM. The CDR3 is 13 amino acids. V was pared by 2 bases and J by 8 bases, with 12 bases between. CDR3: CASSLTYRPGYTF. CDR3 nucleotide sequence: TGTGCCAGCAGTTTAACCTACAGGCCCGGCTACACCTTC.

The DNA of the CDR3 is TGTGCCAGTAGTTTACGGACTAGCGGCCAGAGCTACGAGCAGTACTTC. Translation gives CASSLRTSGQSYEQYF. The chain employs TRBV19 and TRBJ2-7, with TRBD2 matching over 10 bases. V trimming: 5 bases; J trimming: 3 bases; junction bases outside the gene matches: 10. CDR1 is LNHDA, CDR2 SQIVND, per germline (reference sequence). The CDR3 covers 16 residues.

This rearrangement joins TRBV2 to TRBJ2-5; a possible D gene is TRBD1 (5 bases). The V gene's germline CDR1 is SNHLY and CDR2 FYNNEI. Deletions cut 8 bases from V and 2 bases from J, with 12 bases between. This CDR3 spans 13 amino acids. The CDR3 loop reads CASDQGAQETQYF. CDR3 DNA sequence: TGTGCCAGCGATCAGGGCGCGCAAGAGACCCAGTACTTC.

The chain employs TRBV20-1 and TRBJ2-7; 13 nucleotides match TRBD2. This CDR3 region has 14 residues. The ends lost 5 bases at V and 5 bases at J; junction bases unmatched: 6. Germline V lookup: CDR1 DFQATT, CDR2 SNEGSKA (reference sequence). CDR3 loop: CSADLLAGGNEQYF. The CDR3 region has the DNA TGCAGTGCTGACCTACTAGCGGGAGGGAACGAGCAGTACTTC.

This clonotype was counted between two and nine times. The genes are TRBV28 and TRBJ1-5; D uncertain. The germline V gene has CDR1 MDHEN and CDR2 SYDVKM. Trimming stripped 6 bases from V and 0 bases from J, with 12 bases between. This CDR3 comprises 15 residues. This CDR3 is CASSFLTPSNQPQHF. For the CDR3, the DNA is TGTGCCAGCAGCTTCTTGACGCCTAGCAATCAGCCCCAGCATTTT.

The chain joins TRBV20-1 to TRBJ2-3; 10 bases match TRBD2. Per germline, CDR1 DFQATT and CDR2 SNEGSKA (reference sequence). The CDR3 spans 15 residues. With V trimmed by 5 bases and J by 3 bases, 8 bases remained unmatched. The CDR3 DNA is TGCAGTGCTTTCCTAGCGGGAGCGAGTACAGATACGCAGTATTTT. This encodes CSAFLAGASTDTQYF.

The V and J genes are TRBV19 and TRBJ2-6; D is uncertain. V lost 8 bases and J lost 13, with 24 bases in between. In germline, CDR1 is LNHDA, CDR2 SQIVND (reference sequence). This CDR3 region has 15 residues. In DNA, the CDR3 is TGTGCCAGTTCTGCATTAGAGCTCAACTTGCATGTCCTGACTTTC. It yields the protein CASSALELNLHVLTF.

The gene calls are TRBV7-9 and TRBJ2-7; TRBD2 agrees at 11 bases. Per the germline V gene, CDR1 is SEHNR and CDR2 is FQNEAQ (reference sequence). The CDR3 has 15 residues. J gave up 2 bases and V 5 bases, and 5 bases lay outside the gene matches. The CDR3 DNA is TGTGCCAGCAGCCCCGGACTAGCGGGCCCCTACGAGCAGTACTTC. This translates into CASSPGLAGPYEQYF.

The CDR3 DNA reads as TGCAGCGTTGAAGATCAGGGGGAAAAACTGTTTTTT. Its protein product is CSVEDQGEKLFF. The chain carries TRBV29-1 and TRBJ1-4, with D perhaps TRBD1 (6 bases). This CDR3 is 12 amino acids long. V was pared by 0 bases and J by 8 bases, with 7 bases between. Germline-derived CDR1 and CDR2 are SQVTM and ANQGSEA.

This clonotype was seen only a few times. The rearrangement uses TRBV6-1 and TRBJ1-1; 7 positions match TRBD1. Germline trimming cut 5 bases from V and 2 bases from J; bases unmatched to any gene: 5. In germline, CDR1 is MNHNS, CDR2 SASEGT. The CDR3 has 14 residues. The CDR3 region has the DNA TGTGCCAGCAGTCGGAGACAGGGAAACACTGAAGCTTTCTTT. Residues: CASSRRQGNTEAFF.

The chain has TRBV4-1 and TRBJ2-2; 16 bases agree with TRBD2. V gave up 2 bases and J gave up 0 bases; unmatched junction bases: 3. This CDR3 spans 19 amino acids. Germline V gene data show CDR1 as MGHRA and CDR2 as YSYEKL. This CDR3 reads CASSQRGTSGRANTGELFF. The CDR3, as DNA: TGCGCCAGCAGCCAACGAGGGACTAGCGGGAGGGCGAACACCGGGGAGCTGTTTTTT.

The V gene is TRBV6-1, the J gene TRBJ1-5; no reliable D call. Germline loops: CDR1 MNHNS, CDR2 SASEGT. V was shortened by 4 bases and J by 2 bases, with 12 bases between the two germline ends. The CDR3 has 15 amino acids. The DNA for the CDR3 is TGTGCCAGCAGTGCTTACCCCGGGGGCAATCAGCCCCAGCATTTT. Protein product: CASSAYPGGNQPQHF.

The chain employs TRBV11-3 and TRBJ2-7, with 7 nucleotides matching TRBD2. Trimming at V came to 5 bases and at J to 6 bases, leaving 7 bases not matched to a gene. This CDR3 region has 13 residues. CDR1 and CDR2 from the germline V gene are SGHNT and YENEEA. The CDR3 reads CASSPGTMSEQYF. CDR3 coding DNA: TGTGCCAGCAGCCCCGGGACTATGAGCGAGCAGTACTTC.

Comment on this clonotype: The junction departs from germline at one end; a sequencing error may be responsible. The CDR3 spells CSAPSSGNAGELFF. Written as DNA, the CDR3 is TGCAGTGCTCCGTCTAGCGGGAACGCCGGGGAGCTGTTTTTT. The chain carries TRBV20-1 and TRBJ2-2, with 9 nucleotides matching TRBD2. The CDR3 totals 14 residues. CDR1 is DFQATT and CDR2 is SNEGSKA in the germline V gene (reference sequence).

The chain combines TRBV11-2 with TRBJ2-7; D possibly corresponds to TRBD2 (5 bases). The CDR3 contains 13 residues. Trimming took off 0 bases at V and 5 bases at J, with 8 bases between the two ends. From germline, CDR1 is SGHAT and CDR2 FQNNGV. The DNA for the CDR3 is TGTGCCAGCAGCTTAGATCGGAGGAACGAGCAGTACTTC. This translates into CASSLDRRNEQYF.